The following is a T cell receptor beta chain sequence with its context. Source study methods: There were no quality scores in the junction-only immunoSEQ sequences, so filtering differed. Using immunoSEQ multiplex PCR, the repertoire was profiled, and TCRdb retains in-frame clones only, with some absent. V, J and clone size are taken as reported in that table, and D and trimming were inferred from the DNA itself. The repertoire holds approximately 2.5 million clones, with 85% to 95% as singletons. CDR1 is MGHRA, CDR2 YSYEKL, per germline. CDR3 length equals 15 residues. Deletions cut 3 bases from V and 8 bases from J, with 16 bases between. The data originate from a study of shared clonotypes between healthy human individuals. Each of the donors was a healthy adult who was HIV-negative and had not had a recent acute infection or vaccination.

The specimen was naive CD4+ T cells sorted from blood. Noted subset: CD45RA+ positively selected. This chain joins TRBV4-1 and TRBJ2-2; no firm D call. The TCR sequence derives from a man between 18 and 35 years old in good health. CDR3: CASSQPRQAAGELFF. The CDR3 DNA is TGCGCCAGCAGCCAGCCGAGGCAGGCGGCTGGGGAGCTGTTTTTT.